This T cell receptor (beta chain) was sequenced for a study of cytomegalovirus exposure and HLA in healthy donors. About the research overall: Sequencing of some 200 million T cells in an earlier analysis found 100 million to 140 million unique TCR beta sequences. HLA-typed donors were the source of about 85 million unique TCRs, which an early data release held.

This clone was recorded only once. Its antigen is not known. The CDR3 totals 15 residues. Germline V lookup: CDR1 ENHRY, CDR2 SYGVKD. V lost 4 bases to trimming and J lost 4 bases; unmatched junction nucleotides: 6. The study's findings and limits: Most subjects' HLA-A and HLA-B alleles were reportedly predicted from TCR beta sequences.

Vbeta (60) and Jbeta (13) primers were used in the PCR. Assay: immunoSEQ multiplex PCR; the TCRdb copy retains only in-frame clones and omits some. The table shows 200,000 to 250,000 clones, with more than 60% occurring only once. The sequenced sample was PBMCs. The rearrangement joins TRBV10-3 to TRBJ2-1, with 8 positions matching TRBD1. The TCR sequence derives from a man aged 40-50 years in good health and CMV-seronegative. CDR3 DNA: TGTGCCATCAGTGTCCAGGGGGCGTCGTACAATGAGCAGTTCTTC. Protein product: CAISVQGASYNEQFF.